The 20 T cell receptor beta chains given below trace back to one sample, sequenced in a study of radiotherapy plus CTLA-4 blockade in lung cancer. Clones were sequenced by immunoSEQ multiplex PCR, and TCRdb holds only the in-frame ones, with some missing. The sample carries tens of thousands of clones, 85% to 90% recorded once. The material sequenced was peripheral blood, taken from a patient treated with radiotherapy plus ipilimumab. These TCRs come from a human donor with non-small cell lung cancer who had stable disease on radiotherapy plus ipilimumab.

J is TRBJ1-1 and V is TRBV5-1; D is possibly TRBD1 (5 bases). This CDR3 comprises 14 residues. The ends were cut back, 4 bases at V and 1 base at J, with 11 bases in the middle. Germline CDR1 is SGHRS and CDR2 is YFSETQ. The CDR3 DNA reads TGCGCCAGCAGCACGACCGGGGGGAACACTGAAGCTTTCTTT. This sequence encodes CASSTTGGNTEAFF. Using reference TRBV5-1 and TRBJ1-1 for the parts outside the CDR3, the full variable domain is KAGVTQTPRYLIKTRGQQVTLSCSPISGHRSVSWYQQTPGQGLQFLFEYFSETQRNKGNFPGRFSGRQFSNSRSEMNVSTLELGDSALYLCASSTTGGNTEAFFGQGTRLTVV.

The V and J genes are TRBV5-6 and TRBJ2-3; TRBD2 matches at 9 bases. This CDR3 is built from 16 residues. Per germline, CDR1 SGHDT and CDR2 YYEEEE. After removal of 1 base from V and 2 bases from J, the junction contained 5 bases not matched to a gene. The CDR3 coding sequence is TGTGCCAGCAGCTTGCAAGCGGGGGGCTTCACAGATACGCAGTATTTT. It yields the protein CASSLQAGGFTDTQYF.

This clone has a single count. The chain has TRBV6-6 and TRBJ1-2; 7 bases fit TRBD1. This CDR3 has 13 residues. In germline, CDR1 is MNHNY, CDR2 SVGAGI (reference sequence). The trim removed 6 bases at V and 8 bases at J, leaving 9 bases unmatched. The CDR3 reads CASRPTGLGGYTF. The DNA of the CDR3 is TGTGCCAGCAGGCCGACAGGGCTAGGAGGCTACACCTTC.

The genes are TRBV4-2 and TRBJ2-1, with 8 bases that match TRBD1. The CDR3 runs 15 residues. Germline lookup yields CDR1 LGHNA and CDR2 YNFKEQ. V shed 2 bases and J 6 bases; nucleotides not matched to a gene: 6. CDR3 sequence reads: CASSQSQGGGNEQFF. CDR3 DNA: TGTGCCAGCAGCCAATCACAGGGGGGTGGCAATGAGCAGTTCTTC.

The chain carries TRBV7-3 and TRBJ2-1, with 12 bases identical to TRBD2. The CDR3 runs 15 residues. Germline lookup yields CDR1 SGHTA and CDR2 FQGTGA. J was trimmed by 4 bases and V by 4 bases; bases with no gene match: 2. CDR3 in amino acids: CASSSGLAGYNEQFF. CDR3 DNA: TGTGCCAGCAGCTCCGGACTAGCGGGATACAATGAGCAGTTCTTC.

Here the CDR3 DNA reads TGTGCCAGCAGTCGGACCCTGGGGGGTTCACCCCTCCACTTT. This encodes CASSRTLGGSPLHF. This sequence joins TRBV28 and TRBJ1-6; weak D call: TRBD1 (5 bases). Per the germline V gene, CDR1 is MDHEN and CDR2 is SYDVKM. V lost 5 bases, J lost 9 bases, and 14 bases lay in between. The CDR3 sequence is 14 residues long.

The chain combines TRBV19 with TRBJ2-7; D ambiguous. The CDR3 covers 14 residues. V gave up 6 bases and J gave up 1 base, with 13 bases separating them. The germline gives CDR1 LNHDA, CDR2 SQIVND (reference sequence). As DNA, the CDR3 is TGTGCCAGTAGCCTGGACGGGTTTTCCTACGAGCAGTACTTC. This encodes CASSLDGFSYEQYF. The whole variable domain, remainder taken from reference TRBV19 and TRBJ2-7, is DGGITQSPKYLFRKEGQNVTLSCEQNLNHDAMYWYRQDPGQGLRLIYYSQIVNDFQKGDIAEGYSVSREKKESFPLTVTSAQKNPTAFYLCASSLDGFSYEQYFGPGTRLTVT.

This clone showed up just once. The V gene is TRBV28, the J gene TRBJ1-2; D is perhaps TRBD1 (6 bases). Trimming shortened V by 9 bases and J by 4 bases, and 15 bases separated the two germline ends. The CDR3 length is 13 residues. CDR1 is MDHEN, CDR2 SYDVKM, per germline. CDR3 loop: CASGQGKVYGYTF. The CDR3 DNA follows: TGTGCCAGTGGGCAGGGGAAAGTCTATGGCTACACCTTC.

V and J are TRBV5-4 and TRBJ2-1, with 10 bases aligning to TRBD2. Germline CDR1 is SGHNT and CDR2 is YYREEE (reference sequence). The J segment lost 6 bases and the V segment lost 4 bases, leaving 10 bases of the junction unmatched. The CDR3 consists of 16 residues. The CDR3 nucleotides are TGTGCCAGCAGCCCTAAGACCAGCGGGGGGGCCAATGAGCAGTTCTTC. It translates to CASSPKTSGGANEQFF.

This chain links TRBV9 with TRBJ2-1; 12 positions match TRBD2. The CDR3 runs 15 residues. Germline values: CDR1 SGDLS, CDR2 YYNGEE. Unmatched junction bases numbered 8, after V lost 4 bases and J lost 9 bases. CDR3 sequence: CASSPRTSGMGEQFF. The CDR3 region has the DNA TGTGCCAGCAGCCCCCGGACTAGCGGGATGGGTGAGCAGTTCTTC.

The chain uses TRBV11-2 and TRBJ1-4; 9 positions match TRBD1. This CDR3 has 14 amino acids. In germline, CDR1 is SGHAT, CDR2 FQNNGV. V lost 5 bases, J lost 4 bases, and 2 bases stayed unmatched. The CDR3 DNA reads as TGTGCCAGCAGCCGGGACAGGGTTAATGAAAAACTGTTTTTT. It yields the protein CASSRDRVNEKLFF.

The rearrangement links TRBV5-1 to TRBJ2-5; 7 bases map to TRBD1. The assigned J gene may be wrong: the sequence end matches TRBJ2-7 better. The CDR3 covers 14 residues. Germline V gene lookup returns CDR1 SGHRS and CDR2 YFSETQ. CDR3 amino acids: CASSPWDSAYEQYF. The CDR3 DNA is TGCGCCAGCAGCCCCTGGGACAGCGCCTACGAGCAGTACTTC.

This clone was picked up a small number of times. CDR3 loop: CASTSGTGPNNSPLHF. The CDR3 DNA sequence: TGTGCCAGTACCTCGGGGACAGGGCCTAATAATTCACCCCTCCACTTT. The gene calls are TRBV19 and TRBJ1-6; TRBD1 matches at 9 bases. With 7 bases clipped from V and 5 bases from J, the junction kept 9 bases outside the gene matches. Germline loops: CDR1 LNHDA, CDR2 SQIVND (reference sequence). This CDR3 has 16 residues.

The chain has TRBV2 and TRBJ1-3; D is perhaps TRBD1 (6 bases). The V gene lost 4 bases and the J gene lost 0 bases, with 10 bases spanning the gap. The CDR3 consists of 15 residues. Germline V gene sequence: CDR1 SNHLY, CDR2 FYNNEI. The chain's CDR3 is CASSVGTLSGNTIYF. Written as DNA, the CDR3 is TGTGCCAGCAGTGTCGGGACACTCTCTGGAAACACCATATATTTT.

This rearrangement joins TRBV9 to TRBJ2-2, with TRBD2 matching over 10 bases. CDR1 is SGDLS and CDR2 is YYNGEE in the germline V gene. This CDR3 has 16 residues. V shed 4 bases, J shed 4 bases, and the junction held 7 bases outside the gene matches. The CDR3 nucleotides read TGTGCCAGCAGCTCCCGGACTAGCGGAGGCACCGGGGAGCTGTTTTTT. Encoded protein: CASSSRTSGGTGELFF.

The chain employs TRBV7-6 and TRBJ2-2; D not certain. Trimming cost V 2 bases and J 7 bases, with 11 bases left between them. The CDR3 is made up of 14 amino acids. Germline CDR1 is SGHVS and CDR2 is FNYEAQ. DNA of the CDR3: TGTGCCAGCAGCTTATTAATGTCCGGCGGGGAGCTGTTTTTT. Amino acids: CASSLLMSGGELFF.

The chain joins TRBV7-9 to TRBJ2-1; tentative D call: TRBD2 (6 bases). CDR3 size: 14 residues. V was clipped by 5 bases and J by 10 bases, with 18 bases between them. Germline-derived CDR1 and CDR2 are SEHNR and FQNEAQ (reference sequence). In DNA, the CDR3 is TGTGCCAGCAGCCAAGGGACGGGGGTCTGGGAGCAGTTCTTC. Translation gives CASSQGTGVWEQFF.

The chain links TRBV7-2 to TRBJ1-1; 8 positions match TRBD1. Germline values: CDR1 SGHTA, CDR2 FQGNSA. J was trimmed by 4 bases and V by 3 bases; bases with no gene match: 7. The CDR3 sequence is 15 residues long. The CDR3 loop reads CASSLLQGGITEAFF. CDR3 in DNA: TGTGCCAGCAGCTTGTTACAGGGGGGAATCACTGAAGCTTTCTTT.

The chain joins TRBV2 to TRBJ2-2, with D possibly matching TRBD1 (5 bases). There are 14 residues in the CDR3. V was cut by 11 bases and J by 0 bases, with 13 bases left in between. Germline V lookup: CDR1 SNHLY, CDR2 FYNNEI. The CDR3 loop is CAGAGNTNTGELFF. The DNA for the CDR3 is TGTGCCGGAGCAGGGAACACGAACACCGGGGAGCTGTTTTTT.

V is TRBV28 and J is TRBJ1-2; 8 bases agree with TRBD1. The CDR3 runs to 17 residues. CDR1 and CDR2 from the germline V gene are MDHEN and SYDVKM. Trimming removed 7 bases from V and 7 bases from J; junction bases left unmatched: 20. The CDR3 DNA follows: TGTGCCAGCACCCTCCCCGCCTTAGGGCAGGGGGCGGGTGGCTACACCTTC. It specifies CASTLPALGQGAGGYTF.